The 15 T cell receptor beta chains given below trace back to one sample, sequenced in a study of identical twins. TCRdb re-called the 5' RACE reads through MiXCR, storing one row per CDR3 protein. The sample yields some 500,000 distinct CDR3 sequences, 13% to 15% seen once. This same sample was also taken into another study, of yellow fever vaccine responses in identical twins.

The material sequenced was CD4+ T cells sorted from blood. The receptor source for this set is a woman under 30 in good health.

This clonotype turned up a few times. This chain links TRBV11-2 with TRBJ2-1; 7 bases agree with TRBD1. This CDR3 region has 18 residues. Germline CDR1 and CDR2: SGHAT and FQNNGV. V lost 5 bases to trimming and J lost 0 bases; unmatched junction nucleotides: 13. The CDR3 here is CASSPHSTGVGSYNEQFF. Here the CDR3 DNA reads TGTGCCAGCAGCCCGCACTCCACAGGGGTCGGCTCCTACAATGAGCAGTTCTTC.

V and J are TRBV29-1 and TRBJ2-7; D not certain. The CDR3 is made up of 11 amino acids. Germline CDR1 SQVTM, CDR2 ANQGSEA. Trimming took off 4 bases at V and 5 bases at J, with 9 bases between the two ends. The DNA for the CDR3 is TGCAGCGTTGGATCCGTCAACGAGCAGTACTTC. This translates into CSVGSVNEQYF.

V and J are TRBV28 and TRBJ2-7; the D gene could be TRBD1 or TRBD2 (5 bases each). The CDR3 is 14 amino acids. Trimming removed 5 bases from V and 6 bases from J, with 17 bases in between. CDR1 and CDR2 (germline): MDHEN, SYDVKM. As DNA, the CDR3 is TGTGCCAGCAGTGCCCAGGGAGTACGCCTCGAGCAGTACTTC. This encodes CASSAQGVRLEQYF. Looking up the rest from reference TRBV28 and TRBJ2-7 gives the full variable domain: DVKVTQSSRYLVKRTGEKVFLECVQDMDHENMFWYRQDPGLGLRLIYFSYDVKMKEKGDIPEGYSVSREKKERFSLILESASTNQTSMYLCASSAQGVRLEQYFGPGTRLTVT.

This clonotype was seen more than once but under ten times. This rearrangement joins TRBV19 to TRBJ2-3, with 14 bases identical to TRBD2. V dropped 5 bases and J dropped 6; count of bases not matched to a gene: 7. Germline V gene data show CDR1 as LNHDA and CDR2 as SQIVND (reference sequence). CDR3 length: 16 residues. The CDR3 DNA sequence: TGTGCCAGTAGTGTGGGGACTAGCGGGAGTGCTGATACGCAGTATTTT. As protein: CASSVGTSGSADTQYF.

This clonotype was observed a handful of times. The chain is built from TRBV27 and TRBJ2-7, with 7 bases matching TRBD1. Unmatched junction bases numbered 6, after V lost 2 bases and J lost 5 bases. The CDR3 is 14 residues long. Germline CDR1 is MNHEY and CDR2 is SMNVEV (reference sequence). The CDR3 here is CASSLRQGFDEQYF. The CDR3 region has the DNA TGTGCCAGCAGTTTAAGACAGGGTTTCGACGAGCAGTACTTC.

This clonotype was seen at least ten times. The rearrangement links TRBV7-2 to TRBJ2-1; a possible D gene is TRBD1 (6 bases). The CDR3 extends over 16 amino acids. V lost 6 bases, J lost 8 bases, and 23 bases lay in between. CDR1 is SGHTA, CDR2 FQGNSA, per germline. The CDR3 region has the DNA TGTGCCAGCAGTCCAGTCGTGGGACATCCTACATATGAGCAGTTCTTC. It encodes CASSPVVGHPTYEQFF.

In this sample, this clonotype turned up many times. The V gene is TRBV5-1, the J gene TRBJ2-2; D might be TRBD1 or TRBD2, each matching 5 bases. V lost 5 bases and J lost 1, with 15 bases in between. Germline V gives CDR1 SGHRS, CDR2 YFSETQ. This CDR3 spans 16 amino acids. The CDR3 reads CASRQTGTGNTGELFF. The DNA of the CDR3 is TGCGCCAGCAGACAGACCGGGACGGGGAACACCGGGGAGCTGTTTTTT.

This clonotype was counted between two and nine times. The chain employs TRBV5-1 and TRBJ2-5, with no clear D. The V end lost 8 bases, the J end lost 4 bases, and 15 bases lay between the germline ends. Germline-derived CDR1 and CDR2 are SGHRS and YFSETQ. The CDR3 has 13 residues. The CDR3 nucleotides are TGCGCCAGTGCCGGGCTTACAAGAGAGACCCAGTACTTC. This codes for CASAGLTRETQYF. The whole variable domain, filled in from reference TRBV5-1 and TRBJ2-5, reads KAGVTQTPRYLIKTRGQQVTLSCSPISGHRSVSWYQQTPGQGLQFLFEYFSETQRNKGNFPGRFSGRQFSNSRSEMNVSTLELGDSALYLCASAGLTRETQYFGPGTRLLVL.

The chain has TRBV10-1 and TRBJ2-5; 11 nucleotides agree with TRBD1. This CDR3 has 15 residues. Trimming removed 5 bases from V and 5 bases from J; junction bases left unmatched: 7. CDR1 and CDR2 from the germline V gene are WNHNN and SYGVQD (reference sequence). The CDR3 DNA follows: TGCGCCAGCAGTCCCGGGACAGGGGGTTTCGAGACCCAGTACTTC. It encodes CASSPGTGGFETQYF.

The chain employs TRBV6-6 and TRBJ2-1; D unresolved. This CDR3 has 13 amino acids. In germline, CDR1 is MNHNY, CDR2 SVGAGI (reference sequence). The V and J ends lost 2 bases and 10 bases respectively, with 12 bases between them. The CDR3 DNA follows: TGTGCCAGCAGTTACCGTGAGGATCCAGAGCAGTTCTTC. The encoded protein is CASSYREDPEQFF.

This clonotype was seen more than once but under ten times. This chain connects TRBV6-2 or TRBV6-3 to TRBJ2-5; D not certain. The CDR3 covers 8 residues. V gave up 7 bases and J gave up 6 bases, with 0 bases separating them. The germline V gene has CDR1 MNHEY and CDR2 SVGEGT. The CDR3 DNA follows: TGTGCCAGCAAGACCCAGTACTTC. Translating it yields CASKTQYF.

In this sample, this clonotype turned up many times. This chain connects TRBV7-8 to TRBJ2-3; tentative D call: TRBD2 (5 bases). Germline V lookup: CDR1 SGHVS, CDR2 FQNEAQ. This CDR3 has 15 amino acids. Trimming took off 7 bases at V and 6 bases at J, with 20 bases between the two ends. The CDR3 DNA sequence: TGTGCCAGCACCCTAGCTAGATCCCCGGGGGATACGCAGTATTTT. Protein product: CASTLARSPGDTQYF.

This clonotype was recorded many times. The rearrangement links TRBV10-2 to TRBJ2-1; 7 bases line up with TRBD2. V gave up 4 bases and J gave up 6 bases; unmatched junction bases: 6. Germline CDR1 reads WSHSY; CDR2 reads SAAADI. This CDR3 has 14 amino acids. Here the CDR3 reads CASSAGGGSNEQFF. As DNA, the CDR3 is TGCGCCAGCAGTGCGGGAGGAGGTTCCAATGAGCAGTTCTTC.

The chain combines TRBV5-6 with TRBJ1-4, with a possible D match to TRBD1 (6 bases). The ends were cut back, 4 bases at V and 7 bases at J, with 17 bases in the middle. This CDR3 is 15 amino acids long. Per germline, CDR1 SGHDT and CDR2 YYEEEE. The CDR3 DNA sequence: TGTGCCAGCAGCCTGGAAGGGAGGGGGAGTGAAAAACTGTTTTTT. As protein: CASSLEGRGSEKLFF.

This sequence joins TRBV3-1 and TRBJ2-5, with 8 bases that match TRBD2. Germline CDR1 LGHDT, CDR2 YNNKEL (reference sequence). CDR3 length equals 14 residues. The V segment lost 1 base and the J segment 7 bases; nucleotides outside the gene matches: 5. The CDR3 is CASSQARGGGTQYF. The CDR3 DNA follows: TGTGCCAGCAGCCAAGCCCGGGGGGGAGGGACCCAGTACTTC.